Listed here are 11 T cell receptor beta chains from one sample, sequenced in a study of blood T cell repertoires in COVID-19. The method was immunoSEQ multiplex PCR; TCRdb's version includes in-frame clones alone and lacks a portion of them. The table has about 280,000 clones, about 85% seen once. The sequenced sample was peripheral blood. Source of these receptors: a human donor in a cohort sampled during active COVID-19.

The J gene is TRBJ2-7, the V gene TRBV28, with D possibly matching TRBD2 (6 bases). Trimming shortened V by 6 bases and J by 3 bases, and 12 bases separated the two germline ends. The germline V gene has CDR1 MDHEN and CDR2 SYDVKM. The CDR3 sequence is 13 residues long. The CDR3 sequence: CASSPWRDYEQYF. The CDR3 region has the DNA TGTGCCAGCAGCCCCTGGAGGGACTACGAGCAGTACTTC.

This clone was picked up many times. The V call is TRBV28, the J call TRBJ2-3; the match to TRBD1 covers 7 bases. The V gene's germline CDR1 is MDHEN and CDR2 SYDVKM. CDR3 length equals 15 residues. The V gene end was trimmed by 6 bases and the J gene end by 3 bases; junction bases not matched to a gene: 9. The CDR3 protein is CASSPPTGLTDTQYF. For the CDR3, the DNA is TGTGCCAGCAGCCCACCGACAGGGTTAACAGATACGCAGTATTTT.

CDR3 bases: TGTGCCAGCAGAGAAGGGGAAGGCTACACCTTC. Its translation is CASREGEGYTF. The chain uses TRBV28 and TRBJ1-2, with a possible D match to TRBD1 (5 bases). V lost 6 bases to trimming and J lost 8 bases, with 10 bases between them. The CDR3 is made up of 11 amino acids. Germline V gene lookup returns CDR1 MDHEN and CDR2 SYDVKM.

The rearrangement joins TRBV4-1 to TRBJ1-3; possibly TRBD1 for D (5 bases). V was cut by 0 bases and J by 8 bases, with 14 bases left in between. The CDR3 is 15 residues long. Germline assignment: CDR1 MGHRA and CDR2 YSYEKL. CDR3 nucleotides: TGCGCCAGCAGCCAAGATCCCAGGGATCTGTACACCATATATTTT. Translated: CASSQDPRDLYTIYF.

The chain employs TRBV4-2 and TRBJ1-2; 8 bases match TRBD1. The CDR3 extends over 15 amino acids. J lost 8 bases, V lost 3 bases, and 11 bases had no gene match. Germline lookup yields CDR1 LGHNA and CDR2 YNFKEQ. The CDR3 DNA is TGTGCCAGCAGCCAGGACCCGGGACAGGCGGACGGCTACACCTTC. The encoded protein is CASSQDPGQADGYTF.

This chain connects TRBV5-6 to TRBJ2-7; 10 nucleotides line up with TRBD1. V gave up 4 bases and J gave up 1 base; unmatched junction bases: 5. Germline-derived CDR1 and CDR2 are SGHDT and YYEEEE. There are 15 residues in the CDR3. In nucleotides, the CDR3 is TGTGCCAGCAGCGCTGACAGGGGGCCTTCCTACGAGCAGTACTTC. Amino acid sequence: CASSADRGPSYEQYF.

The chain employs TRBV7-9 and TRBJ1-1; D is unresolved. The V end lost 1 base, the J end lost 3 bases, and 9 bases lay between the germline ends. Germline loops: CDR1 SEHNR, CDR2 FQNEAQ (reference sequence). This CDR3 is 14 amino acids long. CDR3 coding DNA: TGTGCCAGCAGCTTAGATCCGGGGTACACTGAAGCTTTCTTT. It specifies CASSLDPGYTEAFF.

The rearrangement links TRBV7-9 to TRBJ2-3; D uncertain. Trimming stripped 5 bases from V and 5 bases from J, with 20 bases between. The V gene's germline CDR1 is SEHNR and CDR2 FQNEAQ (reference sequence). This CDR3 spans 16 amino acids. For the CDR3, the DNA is TGTGCCAGCAGCCTAGGATACGCCACCACCAGAGATACGCAGTATTTT. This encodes CASSLGYATTRDTQYF.

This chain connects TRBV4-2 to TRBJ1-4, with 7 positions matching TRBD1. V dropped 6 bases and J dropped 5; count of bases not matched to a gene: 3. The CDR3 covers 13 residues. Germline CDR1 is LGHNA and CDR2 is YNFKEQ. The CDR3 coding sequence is TGTGCCAGCAGTAGGGGGCAGAATGAAAAACTGTTTTTT. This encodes CASSRGQNEKLFF.

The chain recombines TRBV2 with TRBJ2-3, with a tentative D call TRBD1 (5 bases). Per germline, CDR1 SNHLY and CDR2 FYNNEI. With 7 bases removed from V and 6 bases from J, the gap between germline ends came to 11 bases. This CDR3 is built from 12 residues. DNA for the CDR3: TGTGCCAGCACTCTAAACAGGGATACGCAGTATTTT. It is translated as CASTLNRDTQYF. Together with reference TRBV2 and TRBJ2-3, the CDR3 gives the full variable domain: EPEVTQTPSHQVTQMGQEVILRCVPISNHLYFYWYRQILGQKVEFLVSFYNNEISEKSEIFDDQFSVERPDGSNFTLKIRSTKLEDSAMYFCASTLNRDTQYFGPGTRLTVL.

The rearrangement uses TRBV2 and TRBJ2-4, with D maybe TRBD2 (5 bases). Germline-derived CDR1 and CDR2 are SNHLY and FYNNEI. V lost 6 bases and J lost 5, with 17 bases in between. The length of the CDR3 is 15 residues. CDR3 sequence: CASRPTPVGENIQYF. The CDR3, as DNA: TGTGCCAGCAGACCGACCCCGGTCGGGGAAAACATTCAGTACTTC.